One and the same sample provided the 5 T cell receptor beta chains below, sequenced in a study of blood T cell repertoires in COVID-19. Generated by immunoSEQ multiplex PCR, the TCRdb table keeps only in-frame clones and is missing some. The sample holds hundreds of thousands of clones; 90% are singletons and the top ten take 3.5% to 4.5%. The specimen was PBMCs or T cells enriched from blood (not recorded which). These receptors were collected from a woman aged 18-29 years with acute COVID-19.

This clone came up once. This rearrangement joins TRBV19 to TRBJ2-2, with D possibly TRBD2 on 6 matching bases. This CDR3 has 14 amino acids. The germline V and J ends were trimmed by 7 bases and 1 base, with 10 bases remaining between them. Germline loops: CDR1 LNHDA, CDR2 SQIVND (reference sequence). CDR3 sequence reads: CASKTAGNTGELFF. CDR3 sequence (DNA): TGTGCCAGTAAGACAGCGGGGAACACCGGGGAGCTGTTTTTT. The complete variable domain, with remaining parts taken from reference TRBV19 and TRBJ2-2, reads DGGITQSPKYLFRKEGQNVTLSCEQNLNHDAMYWYRQDPGQGLRLIYYSQIVNDFQKGDIAEGYSVSREKKESFPLTVTSAQKNPTAFYLCASKTAGNTGELFFGEGSRLTVL.

The rearrangement uses TRBV7-2 and TRBJ2-5, with D uncertain. Germline loops: CDR1 SGHTA, CDR2 FQGNSA. CDR3 length equals 14 residues. V gave up 2 bases and J gave up 7 bases, with 14 bases separating them. This CDR3 is CASSLSAASGTQYF. DNA for the CDR3: TGTGCCAGCAGCTTATCCGCGGCTTCCGGGACCCAGTACTTC.

A remark on this clone: The same CDR3 is also encoded by other DNA sequences in this sample. The rearrangement joins TRBV28 to TRBJ1-2; D possibly corresponds to TRBD1 (6 bases). V dropped 6 bases and J dropped 2 bases, with 10 bases sitting between them. There are 13 residues in the CDR3. The germline V gene has CDR1 MDHEN and CDR2 SYDVKM. CDR3 sequence reads: CASSLGQNYGYTF. The CDR3 coding sequence is TGTGCCAGCAGCTTAGGACAGAACTATGGCTACACCTTC.

This clone was observed once. V gene TRBV5-6 combines with J gene TRBJ1-2; D call uncertain. The CDR3 runs to 14 residues. CDR1 and CDR2 from the germline V gene are SGHDT and YYEEEE. The ends were cut back, 3 bases at V and 8 bases at J, with 17 bases in the middle. The CDR3 DNA reads as TGTGCCAGCAGCTCTTCAGCGACCTTATTGGGCTACACCTTC. This gives the protein CASSSSATLLGYTF.

The chain employs TRBV2 and TRBJ2-3, with D possibly matching TRBD2 (5 bases). V was cut by 4 bases and J by 1 base, with 18 bases left in between. The CDR3 contains 17 residues. Germline loops: CDR1 SNHLY, CDR2 FYNNEI. In nucleotides, the CDR3 is TGTGCCAGCAGTGCTCCGGGGTCGAAATTGGGCACAGATACGCAGTATTTT. Translated, it gives CASSAPGSKLGTDTQYF.